This T cell receptor (beta chain) was identified in a study of T cells in Graves' hyperthyroidism and ophthalmopathy. The ends lost 5 bases at V and 11 bases at J; junction bases unmatched: 14. This CDR3 contains 14 residues. In germline, CDR1 is SGHTA, CDR2 FQGTGA. Amplified TCR beta CDR3 regions came from RNA transcripts. In the first-round RT-PCR of the TCR CDR3, the HTBI primer set was used. TCRdb itself ran the multiplex PCR reads through MiXCR, one entry per CDR3 protein. Seen here are 650,000 to 700,000 distinct CDR3 sequences, roughly 17% observed once, and the top ten hold roughly 15%. Patients were excluded for uncontrolled infection, other autoimmune disease, pregnancy or lactation.

The receptor was isolated from a man aged 50 or older with Graves' hyperthyroidism. The gene calls are TRBV7-3 and TRBJ1-1; TRBD1 matches at 7 bases. Source material: blood. The CDR3: CASSPPDRSGVAFF. The CDR3 DNA reads TGTGCCAGCAGCCCACCGGACAGGTCTGGAGTTGCTTTCTTT.